The sequence of this T cell receptor beta chain was determined in a study of early T cells in non-severe SARS-CoV-2 infection (dated by TCRdb to the early 2020s). Regarding the study in general: Because TCR sequencing was done on bulk RNA from unsorted whole blood, the alpha and beta chains could not be paired. Results the study describes overall, beyond this receptor: VDJdb matching was skewed toward anti-spike CD8 responses and likely underestimated virus-specific expansions, missing private and CD4 specificities.

Relative to germline, V is 4 bases shorter and J is 11 bases shorter, with 20 bases between their ends. The CDR3 sequence holds 15 residues, the cysteine and phenylalanine included. This entry keeps only the CDR3 DNA: 45 bases, framed from base 1. On this clonotype itself: It lacks a known antigen. No base quality values were provided; no much bigger clone lies one nucleotide off.

The library was obtained by 5' RACE. TCRdb names NextSeq 500 as the instrument used. Unique molecular identifiers were attached to individual cDNA molecules in the TCR library protocol so that sequencing error and PCR bias could be corrected. Both TCR alpha and beta chains were sequenced, and tight co-correlation was observed between alpha and beta sequence abundances in each sample. In the paper's pipeline: V gene, J gene and CDR3 annotation of TCR sequences was performed with Decombinator V4. TCRs were defined as expanded if a significant change between any two time points was detected under a Poisson model with p below 0.0001. TCR abundances were normalised to the total number of TCRs sequenced per sample and were expressed as counts per million. MAIT TCRs were defined by TRAV1-2 paired with TRAJ12, TRAJ20 or TRAJ33, and iNKT TCRs by TRAV10 paired with TRAJ18. VDJdb, accessed 1 November 2021, was searched for CMV, EBV and SARS-CoV-2 annotated TCRs, with TCRs annotated for multiple antigens excluded. TCRdb passed the public sequencing reads through fastp at Q25 and MiXCR, retaining productive beta sequences. Identical CDR3 proteins give one entry, which carries the most common genes and DNA. TCRdb's processing, not the authors' own work, is the source of the V and J calls. Present in this sample are under 85,000 distinct CDR3 sequences, 13% of which were seen just once. Together, the top ten hold 1.1% of the sample.

Set within a cohort of healthcare workers in London, UK, this nested case-control study involved weekly PCR testing of nasopharyngeal swabs along with blood sampling. Healthcare workers were enrolled in the week of the UK lockdown, from 23 to 31 March 2020, and were followed every week for up to roughly 15 weeks. The specimen sequenced was whole blood. The sequence joins TRBV12-3 or TRBV12-4 to TRBJ1-4; the D gene cannot be named for sure. This sequence originates from an adult who was a healthcare worker with PCR-confirmed SARS-CoV-2 infection or an uninfected control (not recorded which). The encoded CDR3 is CASSSGSYRVEKLFF. The nucleotides read TGTGCCAGCAGTTCCGGGTCTTACAGAGTGGAGAAACTGTTTTTT.